This TCR beta chain is drawn from a study of T-cell reconstitution after alpha-beta-depleted transplantation in children. Notes on the study in general: Expanded graft clones numbering several hundred reportedly gave rise to alpha-beta T cells about two months after transplant. One year after transplant, T-cell counts and diversity came mostly from newly produced T cells.

The authors prepared the TCRbeta library with unique molecular identifiers. TCRdb recomputed calls from the PCR reads with MiXCR, one row per CDR3 protein. The sample includes about 460,000 distinct CDR3 sequences, 10% to 13% of them seen just once. This clonotype was detected many times. The target antigen is unknown. Source: PBMCs, taken before TCRalphabeta/CD19-depleted stem cell transplant. This clonotype was obtained from a child aged 2-9 years with inherited bone marrow failure, due to receive a stem cell transplant.

CDR3 region: CASSFRDVRDEQFF. CDR3 nucleotide sequence: TGTGCCAGCAGCTTCCGGGACGTCCGGGATGAGCAGTTCTTC. This chain joins TRBV11-2 and TRBJ2-1, with D perhaps assigned TRBD1 or TRBD2 (5 bases each). The CDR3 contains 14 residues. V was cut by 3 bases and J by 8 bases, with 14 bases left in between. Germline assignment: CDR1 SGHAT and CDR2 FQNNGV.